These 21 T cell receptor beta chains originate from one sample sequenced in a study of blood T cell repertoires in COVID-19. The assay was immunoSEQ multiplex PCR, and TCRdb's table has in-frame clones only and misses some. Among hundreds of thousands of clones, around four fifths were seen once, and the ten largest hold 4.7%. The sequenced sample was peripheral blood. Source of these receptors: a woman in her 70s with acute or convalescent COVID-19.

The chain has TRBV21-1 and TRBJ2-1; no check of the table's D call, TRBD2, against the DNA was made. TRBV21-1 is given as a pseudogene. The CDR3 sequence is 15 residues long. CDR3 DNA: TGTGCCAGCAGCAATTTCTGTCTAGCGTACAATGAGCAGTTCTTC. It codes for CASSNFCLAYNEQFF.

This clone appeared a single time. The chain has TRBV11-3 and TRBJ2-5; possibly TRBD1 for D (5 bases). V lost 5 bases to trimming and J lost 3 bases, with 10 bases between them. The CDR3 extends over 13 amino acids. Per the germline V gene, CDR1 is SGHNT and CDR2 is YENEEA. DNA of the CDR3: TGTGCCAGCAGCGACCAGGGAAAAGAGACCCAGTACTTC. Its protein product is CASSDQGKETQYF.

V is TRBV2 and J is TRBJ2-5; 9 nucleotides line up with TRBD2. The CDR3 has 17 residues. The junction had 14 bases not matched to a gene; V was cut back by 2 bases and J by 7 bases. CDR1 SNHLY and CDR2 FYNNEI come from the germline V gene. CDR3 residues: CASSEMAGGLLMGTQYF. CDR3 nucleotide sequence: TGTGCCAGCAGTGAAATGGCGGGGGGGCTCCTAATGGGGACCCAGTACTTC.

The rearrangement joins TRBV5-1 to TRBJ2-3; 9 bases map to TRBD1. The CDR3 is made up of 17 amino acids. Germline values: CDR1 SGHRS, CDR2 YFSETQ. V shed 0 bases, J shed 0 bases, and the junction held 5 bases outside the gene matches. Here the CDR3 DNA reads TGCGCCAGCAGCTTGGGACAGGGGGTCGGGAGCACAGATACGCAGTATTTT. Translation gives CASSLGQGVGSTDTQYF.

This clone was found once. CDR3 loop: CASNQVGTGGEKLFF. The CDR3 nucleotides are TGTGCCAGCAACCAAGTTGGGACAGGAGGTGAAAAACTGTTTTTT. V usage is TRBV6-5 and J usage is TRBJ1-4, with 8 positions matching TRBD1. The CDR3 spans 15 residues. The V and J ends lost 7 bases and 7 bases, in that order; junction bases with no gene match: 11. Germline loops: CDR1 MNHEY, CDR2 SVGAGI.

V is TRBV18 and J is TRBJ1-2; D is ambiguous. The ends were cut back, 5 bases at V and 8 bases at J, with 12 bases in the middle. The length of the CDR3 is 12 residues. In germline, CDR1 is KGHSH, CDR2 LQKENI. Written as DNA, the CDR3 is TGTGCCAGCTCATCCCTCGTGAGGGGCTACACCTTC. It yields the protein CASSSLVRGYTF.

For this clone: This specimen includes other DNA sequences encoding the same CDR3. This chain connects TRBV15 to TRBJ1-5; D is undetermined. Germline CDR1 reads LNHNV; CDR2 reads YYDKDF (reference sequence). The CDR3 is 15 residues long. Between the trimmed V and J ends, which lost 0 bases and 2 bases, there was a span of 8 bases. The CDR3 here is CATSRDPGGNQPQHF. The CDR3, as DNA: TGTGCCACCAGCAGAGATCCCGGGGGCAATCAGCCCCAGCATTTT.

V is TRBV10-3 and J is TRBJ2-2; D is unresolved. Trimming removed 10 bases from V and 6 bases from J, with 9 bases in between. Germline V gene data show CDR1 as ENHRY and CDR2 as SYGVKD. The CDR3 is 11 residues long. CDR3 DNA sequence: TGTGCCAGCAGACTTGCCGGGGAGCTGTTTTTT. Amino acid sequence: CASRLAGELFF.

This clone was seen once. This sequence joins TRBV2 and TRBJ1-5; D remains ambiguous. This CDR3 comprises 15 residues. Germline CDR1 SNHLY, CDR2 FYNNEI. Trimming removed 2 bases at V and 4 bases at J, with 12 bases between. The CDR3 loop is CASSEIFRGNQPQHF. CDR3 sequence (DNA): TGTGCCAGCAGTGAAATCTTTCGCGGGAATCAGCCCCAGCATTTT.

The J gene is TRBJ1-5, the V gene TRBV24-1; 12 bases line up with TRBD1. Trimming removed 4 bases from V and 6 bases from J; junction bases left unmatched: 3. Germline CDR1 is KGHDR and CDR2 is SFDVKD. The CDR3 consists of 15 residues. The CDR3 sequence: CATSEGTGGIQPQHF. CDR3 bases: TGTGCCACCAGTGAAGGGACAGGGGGCATTCAGCCCCAGCATTTT.

V gene TRBV11-2 combines with J gene TRBJ2-1; 8 nucleotides agree with TRBD2. CDR1 and CDR2 from the germline V gene are SGHAT and FQNNGV. CDR3 length equals 17 residues. The junction had 11 bases not matched to a gene; V was cut back by 5 bases and J by 2 bases. CDR3 nucleotides: TGTGCCAGCAGCACCCCAGCCCGGGGGGGCCCCTACAATGAGCAGTTCTTC. Translation gives CASSTPARGGPYNEQFF.

This CDR3 is CASSQEVTGQGYYGYTF. Written as DNA, the CDR3 is TGTGCCAGCAGCCAAGAAGTAACGGGACAGGGTTACTATGGCTACACCTTC. The V and J genes are TRBV3-1 (or the pseudogene TRBV3-2) and TRBJ1-2, with 9 bases that match TRBD1. V lost 0 bases to trimming and J lost 3 bases; unmatched junction nucleotides: 8. The germline V gene encodes CDR1 LGHDT and CDR2 YNNKEL (reference sequence). The CDR3 sequence is 17 residues long.

The chain employs TRBV6-1 and TRBJ2-7; D may be TRBD1 (6 bases). The germline CDR1 and CDR2 sequences are MNHNS and SASEGT. This CDR3 has 17 amino acids. With 3 bases removed from V and 1 base from J, the gap between germline ends came to 19 bases. The CDR3: CASSEVDRGGWSYEQYF. CDR3 sequence (DNA): TGTGCCAGCAGTGAGGTGGACCGAGGGGGTTGGTCCTACGAGCAGTACTTC.

The chain couples TRBV11-2 to TRBJ2-2; D call uncertain. V was shortened by 5 bases and J by 8 bases, with 12 bases between the two germline ends. This CDR3 is built from 13 residues. The germline gives CDR1 SGHAT, CDR2 FQNNGV. The CDR3 is CASSLVPGGELFF. CDR3 in DNA: TGTGCCAGCAGCCTAGTGCCCGGGGGGGAGCTGTTTTTT.

This clone was seen only once. The rearrangement joins TRBV6-2 or TRBV6-3 to TRBJ2-1, with 8 positions matching TRBD2. J was trimmed by 7 bases and V by 4 bases; bases with no gene match: 9. The CDR3 has 15 residues. Germline CDR1 MNHEY, CDR2 SVGEGT. The CDR3 DNA reads TGTGCCAGCAGTTTTGCGGGGGGCCACGGAAATGAGCAGTTCTTC. The encoded protein is CASSFAGGHGNEQFF.

A few counts support this clone. V is TRBV15 and J is TRBJ2-3, with TRBD1 matching 9 bases. V gave up 2 bases and J gave up 2 bases; unmatched junction bases: 2. Per the germline V gene, CDR1 is LNHNV and CDR2 is YYDKDF (reference sequence). The CDR3 extends over 15 amino acids. The CDR3 spells CATSRRDRVTDTQYF. For the CDR3, the DNA is TGTGCCACCAGCAGACGGGACAGGGTCACAGATACGCAGTATTTT. The full variable domain, in which reference TRBV15 and TRBJ2-3 provide the parts outside the CDR3, is DAMVIQNPRYQVTQFGKPVTLSCSQTLNHNVMYWYQQKSSQAPKLLFHYYDKDFNNEADTPDNFQSRRPNTSFCFLDIRSPGLGDTAMYLCATSRRDRVTDTQYFGPGTRLTVL.

This chain uses TRBV6-5 with TRBJ1-6; D is perhaps TRBD1 (5 bases). CDR1 is MNHEY and CDR2 is SVGAGI in the germline V gene. The CDR3 length is 12 residues. The V and J ends lost 6 bases and 10 bases respectively, with 10 bases between them. CDR3 DNA: TGTGCCAGCAGGATGACAGACTCACCCCTCCACTTT. Translation gives CASRMTDSPLHF.

The chain couples TRBV2 to TRBJ2-5; D perhaps matches TRBD1 (5 bases). V lost 1 base to trimming and J lost 2 bases, with 5 bases between them. The CDR3 covers 13 residues. Germline CDR1 is SNHLY and CDR2 is FYNNEI. CDR3: CASSEGQQETQYF. Here the CDR3 DNA reads TGTGCCAGCAGTGAAGGACAGCAAGAGACCCAGTACTTC.

The chain recombines TRBV6-6 with TRBJ1-1; tentative D call: TRBD1 (5 bases). Germline CDR1 MNHNY, CDR2 SVGAGI (reference sequence). The CDR3 has 14 residues. Deletions cut 0 bases from V and 4 bases from J, with 9 bases between. The CDR3 sequence: CASSYSLGGTEAFF. The DNA for the CDR3 is TGTGCCAGCAGTTACTCATTGGGGGGCACTGAAGCTTTCTTT.

The chain employs TRBV29-1 and TRBJ2-2, with TRBD1 matching over 7 bases. CDR3 length: 12 residues. J was trimmed by 4 bases and V by 6 bases; bases with no gene match: 2. The germline CDR1 and CDR2 sequences are SQVTM and ANQGSEA. CDR3 in amino acids: CSVTGFTGELFF. CDR3 DNA sequence: TGCAGCGTGACAGGGTTCACCGGGGAGCTGTTTTTT.

The gene calls are TRBV12-3 or TRBV12-4 and TRBJ2-5; D is perhaps TRBD1 (6 bases). There are 13 residues in the CDR3. The V gene lost 4 bases and the J gene lost 7 bases, with 13 bases spanning the gap. The chain's CDR3 is CASSSQGEVTQYF. In nucleotides, the CDR3 is TGTGCCAGCAGTTCACAGGGAGAGGTGACCCAGTACTTC.